The 21 T cell receptor beta chains presented below share a single source sample, sequenced in a study of cytomegalovirus exposure and HLA in healthy donors. TCRdb keeps only in-frame clones here, not all; method: immunoSEQ multiplex PCR. This table has around 150,000 clones, 80% to 90% appearing once. The source material was PBMCs. The source is a woman in her late teens or twenties in good health and CMV-seronegative.

The chain uses TRBV19 and TRBJ2-7; 10 bases map to TRBD2. Per the germline V gene, CDR1 is LNHDA and CDR2 is SQIVND (reference sequence). The CDR3 has 16 residues. The V segment lost 1 base and the J segment 3 bases; nucleotides outside the gene matches: 6. Written as DNA, the CDR3 is TGTGCCAGTAGTATAGGTCCTCTAGCGGGGGTCTACGAGCAGTACTTC. This encodes CASSIGPLAGVYEQYF.

V is TRBV4-1 and J is TRBJ1-1; tentatively, D is TRBD1 (5 bases). The CDR3 extends over 12 amino acids. Looked up from germline, CDR1 is MGHRA and CDR2 is YSYEKL. The V and J ends lost 4 bases and 6 bases respectively, with 9 bases between them. CDR3: CASSPGGSEAFF. The CDR3 DNA is TGCGCCAGCAGCCCGGGGGGGTCTGAAGCTTTCTTT.

For the CDR3, the DNA is TGCGCCAGCAGTAGTACCAGGGGCGATACCGGGGAGCTGTTTTTT. Its protein is CASSSTRGDTGELFF. J is TRBJ2-2 and V is TRBV5-1; a weak D match, TRBD1 (6 bases). The germline V and J ends were trimmed by 5 bases and 5 bases, with 16 bases remaining between them. Germline CDR1 is SGHRS and CDR2 is YFSETQ. The CDR3 length is 15 residues.

The table lists this clone with a count of one. The chain employs TRBV19 and TRBJ1-5; D is ambiguous. The germline CDR1 and CDR2 sequences are LNHDA and SQIVND (reference sequence). The CDR3 loop spans 14 amino acids. Trimming pared 1 base from V and 2 bases from J, leaving 6 bases between. CDR3 DNA: TGTGCCAGTAGTATAGTAAATGGCAATCAGCCCCAGCATTTT. Protein sequence: CASSIVNGNQPQHF.

This clone has only a few counts. The chain joins TRBV21-1 to TRBJ2-2; whether TRBD2, the table's D call, matches the DNA was not checked. TRBV21-1 counts as a pseudogene. The CDR3 totals 19 residues. This CDR3 reads CASSKKGHEAGSSTGELFF. The CDR3, as DNA: TGTGCCAGCAGCAAAAAGGGCCACGAGGCGGGGTCGAGCACCGGGGAGCTGTTTTTT.

The chain uses TRBV29-1 and TRBJ2-7, with TRBD2 matching 7 bases. Germline assignment: CDR1 SQVTM and CDR2 ANQGSEA. V shed 5 bases and J 0 bases; nucleotides not matched to a gene: 7. The CDR3 covers 14 residues. The CDR3 is CSVYTSAHSYEQYF. The CDR3 coding sequence is TGCAGCGTTTATACTAGCGCACACTCCTACGAGCAGTACTTC.

This clone occurred a few times. The CDR3 DNA follows: TGCGCCAGCAGCTTGGGCGAGTCGGGGGAAGCCCTCCACTTT. Translated, it gives CASSLGESGEALHF. J is TRBJ1-6 and V is TRBV5-1; tentatively, D is TRBD1 (5 bases). Germline CDR1 reads SGHRS; CDR2 reads YFSETQ. The CDR3 runs 14 residues. The V gene lost 0 bases and the J gene lost 14 bases, with 15 bases spanning the gap.

This clone was picked up one time. The chain is built from TRBV7-3 and TRBJ1-1; TRBD1 is a possible D gene (5 bases). The length of the CDR3 is 13 residues. Trimming removed 5 bases at V and 0 bases at J, with 7 bases between. Per germline, CDR1 SGHTA and CDR2 FQGTGA. The CDR3 DNA sequence: TGTGCCAGCAGCCGGGGGATGAACACTGAAGCTTTCTTT. Amino acid sequence: CASSRGMNTEAFF.

The chain has TRBV19 and TRBJ2-7; the D gene is possibly TRBD2 (6 bases). In germline, CDR1 is LNHDA, CDR2 SQIVND (reference sequence). V was trimmed by 6 bases and J by 0 bases, leaving 9 bases between them. The CDR3 extends over 13 amino acids. The CDR3 coding sequence is TGTGCCAGTAGGGACGGGAGCTCCTACGAGCAGTACTTC. This translates into CASRDGSSYEQYF.

The V gene is TRBV7-9, the J gene TRBJ1-1, with a possible D match to TRBD1 (5 bases). V was pared by 2 bases and J by 0 bases, with 13 bases between. The CDR3 is 16 amino acids. Germline V gives CDR1 SEHNR, CDR2 FQNEAQ (reference sequence). This CDR3 reads CASSLSGQGMNTEAFF. The CDR3 DNA reads TGTGCCAGCAGCTTAAGTGGGCAGGGAATGAACACTGAAGCTTTCTTT. Filled out from reference TRBV7-9 and TRBJ1-1, the complete variable domain reads DTGVSQNPRHKITKRGQNVTFRCDPISEHNRLYWYRQTLGQGPEFLTYFQNEAQLEKSRLLSDRFSAERPKGSFSTLEIQRTEQGDSAMYLCASSLSGQGMNTEAFFGQGTRLTVV.

This clone was counted a single time. The chain joins TRBV30 to TRBJ2-5, with D possibly matching TRBD1 (6 bases). The CDR3 has 13 amino acids. The germline V gene encodes CDR1 GTSNPN and CDR2 SVGIG (reference sequence). V was pared by 4 bases and J by 3 bases, with 12 bases between. CDR3 DNA: TGTGCCTGGAACCTCAACAGGGAAGAGACCCAGTACTTC. Residues: CAWNLNREETQYF.

J is TRBJ2-1 and V is TRBV19, with D maybe TRBD1 (6 bases). Trimming cost V 5 bases and J 6 bases, with 14 bases left between them. The CDR3 loop spans 14 amino acids. Germline V lookup: CDR1 LNHDA, CDR2 SQIVND (reference sequence). CDR3 sequence (DNA): TGTGCCAGTAGTCCTCAGGGGAGTCGCAATGAGCAGTTCTTC. Its protein is CASSPQGSRNEQFF. Complete variable domain (other parts from reference TRBV19 and TRBJ2-1): DGGITQSPKYLFRKEGQNVTLSCEQNLNHDAMYWYRQDPGQGLRLIYYSQIVNDFQKGDIAEGYSVSREKKESFPLTVTSAQKNPTAFYLCASSPQGSRNEQFFGPGTRLTVL.

The chain is built from TRBV27 and TRBJ2-1, with 9 bases lining up with TRBD2. Unmatched junction bases numbered 7, after V lost 1 base and J lost 9 bases. The CDR3 extends over 15 amino acids. Germline V lookup: CDR1 MNHEY, CDR2 SMNVEV (reference sequence). The CDR3 loop is CASSLYAGGPGEQFF. CDR3 coding DNA: TGTGCCAGCAGTTTATACGCGGGGGGGCCCGGTGAGCAGTTCTTC.

The CDR3 DNA sequence: TGTGCCAGCAGCTCCCGGACAGGGGAGACCTTGTGCTACACCTTC. Translated: CASSSRTGETLCYTF. The chain has TRBV21-1 and TRBJ1-2; TRBD1 reflects the table's D call only, with no check against the DNA. TRBV21-1 is listed as a pseudogene. This CDR3 region has 15 residues.

This chain connects TRBV10-1 to TRBJ2-5; 11 nucleotides align to TRBD2. Germline trimming cut 5 bases from V and 5 bases from J; bases unmatched to any gene: 10. The CDR3 contains 16 residues. CDR1 and CDR2 from the germline V gene are WNHNN and SYGVQD (reference sequence). CDR3 in amino acids: CASSLNSGRAPETQYF. Written as DNA, the CDR3 is TGCGCCAGCAGTCTCAATAGCGGGAGGGCCCCTGAGACCCAGTACTTC.

The V and J genes are TRBV2 and TRBJ1-1, with 7 positions matching TRBD1. CDR3 size: 13 residues. Losses at the gene ends were 8 bases for V and 1 base for J; bases not matched to a gene: 4. Germline loops: CDR1 SNHLY, CDR2 FYNNEI. The DNA of the CDR3 is TGTGCCAGCCTCCGGGACAGGAACACTGAAGCTTTCTTT. Residues: CASLRDRNTEAFF.

The rearrangement uses TRBV25-1 and TRBJ1-1; a weak D match, TRBD1 (5 bases). Germline CDR1 and CDR2: MGHDK and SYGVNS. V lost 5 bases and J 5 bases, leaving 18 bases between the germline ends. The CDR3 consists of 15 residues. The CDR3 here is CASSSDGGFGTEAFF. The CDR3 region has the DNA TGTGCCAGCAGTTCCGACGGGGGGTTTGGGACTGAAGCTTTCTTT.

The V call is TRBV19, the J call TRBJ1-5; maybe TRBD1 (6 bases). Germline V gene sequence: CDR1 LNHDA, CDR2 SQIVND (reference sequence). The CDR3 covers 15 residues. V lost 5 bases to trimming and J lost 7 bases, with 18 bases between them. The CDR3 loop reads CASSSPGGGGQPQHF. As DNA, the CDR3 is TGTGCCAGTAGTTCCCCGGGCGGGGGGGGCCAGCCCCAGCATTTT.

This chain connects TRBV6-6 to TRBJ2-1; D possibly corresponds to TRBD2 (5 bases). CDR1 is MNHNY and CDR2 is SVGAGI in the germline V gene (reference sequence). This CDR3 spans 15 amino acids. Trimming pared 0 bases from V and 6 bases from J, leaving 12 bases between. The CDR3 loop reads CASSYSLVGSNEQFF. For the CDR3, the DNA is TGTGCCAGCAGTTACTCGTTGGTAGGGAGCAATGAGCAGTTCTTC.

This chain connects TRBV29-1 to TRBJ2-1; 10 bases match TRBD2. After removal of 7 bases from V and 4 bases from J, the junction contained 7 bases not matched to a gene. CDR1 and CDR2 (germline): SQVTM, ANQGSEA. There are 14 residues in the CDR3. DNA for the CDR3: TGCAGCGCTGTGGGGACTAGCGTTTACAATGAGCAGTTCTTC. Translated: CSAVGTSVYNEQFF.

This clone was recorded once. The chain joins TRBV7-9 to TRBJ1-2, with 7 bases lining up with TRBD1. J lost 0 bases, V lost 5 bases, and 12 bases had no gene match. The germline CDR1 and CDR2 sequences are SEHNR and FQNEAQ (reference sequence). The CDR3 runs to 17 residues. The CDR3 DNA follows: TGTGCCAGCAGCGATGGGGGATTGACAGGGCCTAACTATGGCTACACCTTC. Residues: CASSDGGLTGPNYGYTF.